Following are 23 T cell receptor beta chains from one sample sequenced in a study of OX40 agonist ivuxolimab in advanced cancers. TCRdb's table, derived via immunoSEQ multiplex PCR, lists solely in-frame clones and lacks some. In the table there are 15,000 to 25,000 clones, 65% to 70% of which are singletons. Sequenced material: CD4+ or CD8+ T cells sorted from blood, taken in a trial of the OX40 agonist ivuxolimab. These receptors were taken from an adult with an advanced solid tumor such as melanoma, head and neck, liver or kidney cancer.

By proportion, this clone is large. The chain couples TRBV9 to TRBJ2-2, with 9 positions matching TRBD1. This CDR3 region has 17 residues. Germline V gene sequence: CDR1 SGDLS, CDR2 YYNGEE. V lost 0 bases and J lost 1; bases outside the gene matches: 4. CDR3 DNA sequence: TGTGCCAGCAGCGTAGTCCGGGACAGGGAGAACACCGGGGAGCTGTTTTTT. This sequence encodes CASSVVRDRENTGELFF.

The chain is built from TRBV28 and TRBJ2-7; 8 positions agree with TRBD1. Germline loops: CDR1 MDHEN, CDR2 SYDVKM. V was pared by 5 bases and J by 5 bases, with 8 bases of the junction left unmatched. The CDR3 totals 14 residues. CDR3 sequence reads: CASSDRGAYHEQYF. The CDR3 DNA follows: TGTGCCAGCAGTGACAGGGGCGCCTACCACGAGCAGTACTTC.

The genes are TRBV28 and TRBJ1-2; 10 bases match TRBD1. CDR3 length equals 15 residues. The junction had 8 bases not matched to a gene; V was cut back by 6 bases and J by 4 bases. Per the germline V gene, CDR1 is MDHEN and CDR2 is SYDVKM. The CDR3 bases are TGTGCCAGCAGACCATCGACAGGGGGCTTCTATGGCTACACCTTC. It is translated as CASRPSTGGFYGYTF.

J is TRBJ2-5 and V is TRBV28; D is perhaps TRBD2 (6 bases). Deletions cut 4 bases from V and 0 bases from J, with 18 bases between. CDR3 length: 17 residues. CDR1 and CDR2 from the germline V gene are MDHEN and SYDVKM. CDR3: CASSSRSGGINQETQYF. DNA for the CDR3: TGTGCCAGCAGTTCCCGATCGGGCGGGATCAACCAAGAGACCCAGTACTTC.

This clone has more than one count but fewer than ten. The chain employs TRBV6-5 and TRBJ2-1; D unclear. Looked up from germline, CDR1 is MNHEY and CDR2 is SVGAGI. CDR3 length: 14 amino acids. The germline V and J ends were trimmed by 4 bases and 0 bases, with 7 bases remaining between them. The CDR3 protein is CASSSAGSYNEQFF. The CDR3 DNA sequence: TGTGCCAGCAGTTCCGCTGGCTCCTACAATGAGCAGTTCTTC.

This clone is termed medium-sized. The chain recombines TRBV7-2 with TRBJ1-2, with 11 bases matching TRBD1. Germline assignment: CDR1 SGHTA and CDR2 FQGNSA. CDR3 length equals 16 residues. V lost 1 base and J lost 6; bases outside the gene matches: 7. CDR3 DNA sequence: TGTGCCAGCAGCTTAGATTTGGACAGGGGGCCAGATGGCTACACCTTC. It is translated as CASSLDLDRGPDGYTF. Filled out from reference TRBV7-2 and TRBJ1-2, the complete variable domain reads GAGVSQSPSNKVTEKGKDVELRCDPISGHTALYWYRQSLGQGLEFLIYFQGNSAPDKSGLPSDRFSAERTGGSVSTLTIQRTQQEDSAVYLCASSLDLDRGPDGYTFGSGTRLTVV.

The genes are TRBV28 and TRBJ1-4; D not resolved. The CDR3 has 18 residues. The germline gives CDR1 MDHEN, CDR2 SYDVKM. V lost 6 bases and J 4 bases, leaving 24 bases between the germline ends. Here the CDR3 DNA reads TGTGCCAGCAGCGCTATGGGGAGCCCTCTTTCGTTTAATGAAAAACTGTTTTTT. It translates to CASSAMGSPLSFNEKLFF. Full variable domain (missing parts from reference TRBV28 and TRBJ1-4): DVKVTQSSRYLVKRTGEKVFLECVQDMDHENMFWYRQDPGLGLRLIYFSYDVKMKEKGDIPEGYSVSREKKERFSLILESASTNQTSMYLCASSAMGSPLSFNEKLFFGSGTQLSVL.

CDR3 coding DNA: TGTGCCAGCAGCTTATCGGACGTCCACGAGCAGTACTTC. It translates to CASSLSDVHEQYF. The chain carries TRBV7-9 and TRBJ2-7; the D is unclear. Trimming stripped 2 bases from V and 5 bases from J, with 10 bases between. This CDR3 spans 13 amino acids. Per germline, CDR1 SEHNR and CDR2 FQNEAQ (reference sequence).

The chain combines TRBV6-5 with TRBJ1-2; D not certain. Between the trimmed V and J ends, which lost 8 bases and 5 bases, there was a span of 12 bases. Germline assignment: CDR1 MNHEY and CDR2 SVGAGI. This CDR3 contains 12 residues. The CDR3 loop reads CASFYLPYGYTF. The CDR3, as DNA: TGTGCCAGCTTCTACCTGCCTTATGGCTACACCTTC.

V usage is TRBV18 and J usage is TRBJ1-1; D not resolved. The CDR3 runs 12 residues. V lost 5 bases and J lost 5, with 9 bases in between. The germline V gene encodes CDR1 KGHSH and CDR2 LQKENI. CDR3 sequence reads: CASSLGRTEAFF. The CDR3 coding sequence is TGTGCCAGCTCATTGGGGAGAACTGAAGCTTTCTTT.

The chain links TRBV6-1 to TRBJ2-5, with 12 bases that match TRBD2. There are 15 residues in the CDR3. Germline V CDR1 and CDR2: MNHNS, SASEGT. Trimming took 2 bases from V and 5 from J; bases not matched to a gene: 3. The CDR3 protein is CASSELAGGPETQYF. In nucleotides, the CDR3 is TGTGCCAGCAGTGAACTAGCGGGAGGGCCGGAGACCCAGTACTTC.

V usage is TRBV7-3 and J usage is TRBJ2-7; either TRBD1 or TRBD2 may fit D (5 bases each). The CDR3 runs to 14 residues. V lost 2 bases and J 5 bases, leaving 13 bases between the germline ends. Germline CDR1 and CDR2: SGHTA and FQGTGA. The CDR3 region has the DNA TGTGCCAGCAGCTTATTCGGGGCTGGGGACGAGCAGTACTTC. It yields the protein CASSLFGAGDEQYF.

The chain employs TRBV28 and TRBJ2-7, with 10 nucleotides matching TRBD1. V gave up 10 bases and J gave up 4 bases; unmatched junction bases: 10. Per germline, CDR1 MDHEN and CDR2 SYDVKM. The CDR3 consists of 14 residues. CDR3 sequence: CATVKTGGGYEQYF. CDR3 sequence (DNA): TGTGCCACCGTAAAGACAGGGGGCGGGTACGAGCAGTACTTC.

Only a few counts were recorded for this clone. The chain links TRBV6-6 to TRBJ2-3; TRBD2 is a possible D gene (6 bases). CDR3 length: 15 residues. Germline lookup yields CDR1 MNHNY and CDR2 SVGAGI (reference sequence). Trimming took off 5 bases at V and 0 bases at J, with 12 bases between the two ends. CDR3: CASSLGLPSTDTQYF. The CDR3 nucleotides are TGTGCCAGCAGTCTCGGACTACCGAGCACAGATACGCAGTATTTT.

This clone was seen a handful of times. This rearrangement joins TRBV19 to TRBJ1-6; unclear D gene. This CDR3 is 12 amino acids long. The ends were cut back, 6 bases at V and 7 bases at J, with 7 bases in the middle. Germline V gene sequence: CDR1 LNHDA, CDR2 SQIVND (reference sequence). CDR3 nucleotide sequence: TGTGCCAGTAGCCTAGGAAATTCACCCCTCCACTTT. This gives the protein CASSLGNSPLHF.

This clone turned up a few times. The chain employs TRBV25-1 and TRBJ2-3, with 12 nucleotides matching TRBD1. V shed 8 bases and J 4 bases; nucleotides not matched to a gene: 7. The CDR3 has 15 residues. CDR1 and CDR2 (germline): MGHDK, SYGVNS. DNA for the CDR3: TGTGCCAGCGCAACCGGGACAGGGGGCCCAGATACGCAGTATTTT. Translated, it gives CASATGTGGPDTQYF.

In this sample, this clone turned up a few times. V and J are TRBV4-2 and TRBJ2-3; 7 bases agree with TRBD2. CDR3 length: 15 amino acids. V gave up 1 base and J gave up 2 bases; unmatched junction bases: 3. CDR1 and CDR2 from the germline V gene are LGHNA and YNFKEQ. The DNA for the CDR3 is TGTGCCAGCAGCCAAGCCCTAGCGGACACAGATACGCAGTATTTT. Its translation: CASSQALADTDTQYF.

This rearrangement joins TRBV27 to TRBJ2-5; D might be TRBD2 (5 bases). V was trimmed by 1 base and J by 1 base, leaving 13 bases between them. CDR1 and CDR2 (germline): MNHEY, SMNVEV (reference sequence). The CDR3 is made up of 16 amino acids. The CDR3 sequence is CASSLYRDGGQETQYF. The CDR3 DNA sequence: TGTGCCAGCAGTTTATACCGCGATGGAGGCCAAGAGACCCAGTACTTC.

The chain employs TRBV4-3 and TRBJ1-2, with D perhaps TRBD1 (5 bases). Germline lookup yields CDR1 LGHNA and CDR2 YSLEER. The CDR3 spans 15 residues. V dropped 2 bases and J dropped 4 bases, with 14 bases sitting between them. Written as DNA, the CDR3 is TGCGCCAGCAGCCAAAAAGCGGGGGACTTCTATGGCTACACCTTC. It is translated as CASSQKAGDFYGYTF.

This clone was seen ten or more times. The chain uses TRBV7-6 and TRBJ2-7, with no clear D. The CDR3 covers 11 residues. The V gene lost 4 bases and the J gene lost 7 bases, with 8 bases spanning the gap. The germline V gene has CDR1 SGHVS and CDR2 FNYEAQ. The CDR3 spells CASSYDREQYF. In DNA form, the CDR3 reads TGTGCCAGCAGCTACGATCGTGAGCAGTACTTC.

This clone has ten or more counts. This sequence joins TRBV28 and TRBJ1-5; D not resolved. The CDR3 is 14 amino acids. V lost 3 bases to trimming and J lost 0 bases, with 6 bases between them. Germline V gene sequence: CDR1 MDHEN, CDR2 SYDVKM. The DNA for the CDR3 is TGTGCCAGCAGTTTCGGGGATAGCAATCAGCCCCAGCATTTT. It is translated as CASSFGDSNQPQHF.

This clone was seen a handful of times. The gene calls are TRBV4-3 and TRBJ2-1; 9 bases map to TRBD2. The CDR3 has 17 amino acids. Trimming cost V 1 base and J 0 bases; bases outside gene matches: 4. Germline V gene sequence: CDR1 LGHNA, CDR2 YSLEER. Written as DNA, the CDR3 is TGCGCCAGCAGCCAAGTAGCGGGAGTCCTCTCCTACAATGAGCAGTTCTTC. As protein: CASSQVAGVLSYNEQFF.

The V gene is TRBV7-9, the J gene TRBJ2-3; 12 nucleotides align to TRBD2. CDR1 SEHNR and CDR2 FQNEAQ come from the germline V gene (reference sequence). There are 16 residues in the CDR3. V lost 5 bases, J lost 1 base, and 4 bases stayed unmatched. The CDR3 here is CASSPRTSGGTDTQYF. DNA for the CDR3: TGTGCCAGCAGCCCCCGGACTAGCGGGGGCACAGATACGCAGTATTTT.